This T cell receptor (beta chain) was recorded in a study of metastatic and nonmetastatic thyroid tumors. As for the study in general: Both malignant and benign thyroid patients supplied peripheral blood and tumor or nodule tissue samples, across which the repertoires of these patients were then compared.

General observations from the study: Versus benign nodules, malignant thyroid tumors reportedly had significantly higher TCR beta diversity, in blood and tumor.

Every patient underwent thyroid surgery untreated. In the original processing: Clinicopathological groups of papillary thyroid cancer showed CDR3 differences that were used to build a distant-metastasis classifier. TCRdb re-processed the PCR reads through MiXCR. The V and J calls were determined by TCRdb, not by the authors. There are 15,000 to 20,000 clones in the sample; around 30% occur only once, and around 15% lies in the top ten. Note on this clone: Its antigen is not identified.

This CDR3 spans 14 amino acids. Germline loops: CDR1 KGHSH, CDR2 LQKENI. V lost 2 bases, J lost 5 bases, and 5 bases stayed unmatched. This receptor was obtained from a female donor with papillary thyroid cancer or a benign thyroid nodule (not recorded which). Some clones in this sample may be carry-over from other donors' samples. Sequencing was carried out using tumor tissue. The genes are TRBV18 and TRBJ1-2, with 7 bases lining up with TRBD1. CDR3 amino acids: CASSPGQVFYGYTF. CDR3 DNA: TGTGCCAGCTCACCAGGACAGGTTTTTTATGGCTACACCTTC.